This TCR beta chain was documented in a study of blood T cells in healthy people across ages. General study points: Higher diversity, along with more naive CD4+ cells, distinguished long-lived donors from aged donors. Because donor CMV status was unknown, expanded clonotype changes were possibly confounded.

V lost 2 bases and J lost 3, with 12 bases in between. CDR1 is DFQATT and CDR2 is SNEGSKA in the germline V gene (reference sequence). CDR3 length: 14 amino acids. Using a J-beta primer mix together with a sample-barcoded 5' primer, a second PCR was run for roughly 6 to 12 cycles. TCRdb re-called the 5' RACE reads through MiXCR, storing one row per CDR3 protein. Of hundreds of thousands of distinct CDR3 sequences detected, 60% to 80% appear once; the ten largest clones hold 25% to 35%. Regarding this clonotype: Antigen unknown.

The individuals who served as donors were healthy Caucasians living in Russia, aged roughly 6 to 100. The sequence was obtained from a man in his thirties or forties in good health. The chain is built from TRBV20-1 and TRBJ2-3, with TRBD2 as a possible D gene (7 bases). Sequenced sample: blood. The CDR3 region is CSARWGGQTDTQYF. In DNA, the CDR3 is TGCAGTGCTAGATGGGGGGGCCAAACAGATACGCAGTATTTT.